This is a list of T cell receptor beta chains from one sample in a study of cytomegalovirus exposure and HLA in healthy donors. Sequenced by immunoSEQ multiplex PCR; TCRdb stores in-frame clones only, minus some. The sample has about 140,000 clones; approximately 80% are singletons. Sequenced: PBMCs. The receptors derive from a young man in good health and CMV-seropositive. Both conserved end residues are part of each CDR3. The D gene is left open where the match is weak. Clone size is given for some rows only: seen once, a few or many times, or a class if the clone is expanded.

V gene	clone size	CDR3 length	J gene	D gene	CDR3 protein	CDR3 DNA
TRBV10-3	.	12	TRBJ1-5	.	CAIRGDNQPQHF	TGTGCCATCAGAGGGGACAATCAGCCCCAGCATTTT
TRBV2	.	15	TRBJ1-4	TRBD1	CASSIRGLGNEKLFF	TGTGCCAGCAGTATCAGGGGGCTGGGTAATGAAAAACTGTTTTTT
TRBV6-5	.	15	TRBJ2-7	.	CAGTTTGGRAVEQYF	TGTGCCGGCACCACCACTGGGGGCAGGGCAGTGGAGCAGTACTTC
TRBV29-1	.	15	TRBJ1-2	TRBD1	CSSLDRGRPEDGYTF	TGCAGCTCACTGGACAGGGGCCGTCCAGAGGATGGCTACACCTTC
TRBV7-9	.	12	TRBJ2-7	.	CASSLASDEQYF	TGTGCCAGCAGCTTAGCGAGCGACGAGCAGTACTTC
TRBV9	.	12	TRBJ2-3	.	CASSPMTDTQYF	TGTGCCAGCAGCCCCATGACAGATACGCAGTATTTT
TRBV7-7	.	13	TRBJ2-3	.	CASSPQGTDTQYF	TGTGCTAGCAGCCCCCAGGGCACAGATACGCAGTATTTT
TRBV7-6	.	14	TRBJ1-1	.	CASSLEPAQGEAFF	TGTGCCAGCAGCTTAGAGCCCGCCCAGGGAGAAGCTTTCTTT
TRBV2	once	17	TRBJ1-5	TRBD1	CATSSLWEGQVNQPQHF	TGTGCCACCAGCAGCCTTTGGGAAGGACAGGTCAATCAGCCCCAGCATTTT
TRBV9	.	17	TRBJ2-2	TRBD2	CASSDYLSGSGTGELFF	TGTGCCAGCAGCGACTACCTTAGCGGGAGTGGCACCGGGGAGCTGTTTTTT
TRBV28	.	16	TRBJ2-1	TRBD1	CASSTLRGQGNNEQFF	TGTGCCAGCAGTACCCTTAGGGGACAGGGCAACAATGAGCAGTTCTTC
TRBV2	.	14	TRBJ2-5	.	CASSERGGWETQYF	TGTGCCAGCAGTGAACGGGGTGGATGGGAGACCCAGTACTTC
TRBV6-6	.	14	TRBJ2-5	.	CASSYSMREETQYF	TGTGCCAGCAGTTACTCGATGCGGGAAGAGACCCAGTACTTC
TRBV7-6	.	14	TRBJ1-4	.	CASSNGQPNEKLFF	TGTGCCAGCAGCAACGGACAGCCTAATGAAAAACTGTTTTTT
TRBV11-2	.	15	TRBJ2-7	TRBD2	CASSFGLALNYEQYF	TGTGCCAGCAGCTTCGGACTAGCGCTGAACTACGAGCAGTACTTC
TRBV6-1	.	15	TRBJ2-1	TRBD2	CASSELAGGRNEQFF	TGTGCCAGCAGTGAACTAGCGGGGGGGCGCAATGAGCAGTTCTTC
TRBV9	.	14	TRBJ2-5	TRBD1	CASSEGQLQETQYF	TGTGCCAGCAGTGAGGGACAGCTTCAAGAGACCCAGTACTTC
TRBV7-6	.	15	TRBJ2-3	TRBD2	CASTVGLARTDTQYF	TGTGCCAGCACCGTAGGACTAGCGCGGACGGATACGCAGTATTTT
TRBV5-1	.	15	TRBJ1-1	.	CASSLGGTSNTEAFF	TGCGCCAGCAGCTTAGGCGGCACCTCGAACACTGAAGCTTTCTTT
TRBV18	.	13	TRBJ2-5	TRBD2	CASSPGLGETQYF	TGTGCCAGCTCACCAGGACTAGGAGAGACCCAGTACTTC
TRBV7-8	.	13	TRBJ1-1	.	CASSRETGLGAFF	TGTGCCAGCAGCAGAGAGACAGGCTTGGGAGCTTTCTTT
TRBV5-4	few	13	TRBJ2-7	.	CASSRDYSYEQYF	TGTGCCAGCAGTCGGGATTATTCCTACGAGCAGTACTTC
TRBV7-3	.	12	TRBJ1-1	.	CASRGQNTEAFF	TGTGCCAGCAGGGGACAGAACACTGAAGCTTTCTTT
TRBV30	.	17	TRBJ2-1	TRBD2	CAWSPVYSGGTYNEQFF	TGTGCCTGGAGTCCCGTTTACAGCGGGGGGACCTACAATGAGCAGTTCTTC
TRBV27	.	14	TRBJ1-5	.	CASSYLGGSQPQHF	TGTGCCAGCAGTTATTTAGGGGGATCTCAGCCCCAGCATTTT
TRBV2	.	13	TRBJ2-1	.	CASGWTVYNEQFF	TGTGCCAGCGGGTGGACTGTTTACAATGAGCAGTTCTTC
TRBV19	.	18	TRBJ2-6	TRBD2	CASSAGTSGSGGANVLTF	TGTGCCAGTAGTGCAGGGACTAGCGGGAGTGGAGGGGCCAACGTCCTGACTTTC
TRBV28	.	14	TRBJ2-7	.	CASSFGLFLRGQYF	TGTGCCAGCAGTTTTGGGTTGTTCCTACGAGGGCAGTACTTC
TRBV6-5	.	15	TRBJ1-1	TRBD1	CASSYSRTGSTEAFF	TGTGCCAGCAGTTACTCGCGGACAGGGTCTACTGAAGCTTTCTTT
TRBV7-7	.	13	TRBJ2-7	TRBD1	CASSLDRGTEQYF	TGTGCCAGCAGCCTGGACAGGGGGACCGAGCAGTACTTC
TRBV6-1	.	13	TRBJ1-1	TRBD1	CASSPFRGYEAFF	TGTGCCAGCAGCCCCTTCAGGGGGTATGAAGCTTTCTTT
TRBV19	.	17	TRBJ1-1	.	CASSIDQGSPLNTEAFF	TGTGCCAGTAGTATAGATCAGGGGTCCCCTTTGAACACTGAAGCTTTCTTT
TRBV5-1	.	15	TRBJ2-2	TRBD2	CASSLAPGGSGELFF	TGCGCCAGCAGCTTGGCCCCCGGGGGGAGCGGGGAGCTGTTTTTT
TRBV28	.	13	TRBJ2-2	.	CAMGGPNTGELFF	TGTGCTATGGGGGGACCAAACACCGGGGAGCTGTTTTTT
TRBV9	.	16	TRBJ2-7	TRBD2	CASSAFSGAYSYEQYF	TGTGCCAGCAGCGCCTTTAGCGGGGCCTACTCCTACGAGCAGTACTTC
TRBV27	.	14	TRBJ2-7	.	CASSLRQAQYEQYF	TGTGCCAGCAGTCTTAGACAGGCGCAATACGAGCAGTACTTC
TRBV25-1	once	16	TRBJ2-1	TRBD2	CASSGPTSGPYNEQFF	TGTGCCAGCAGTGGGCCTACTAGCGGACCGTACAATGAGCAGTTCTTC
TRBV9	.	16	TRBJ2-5	TRBD2	CASSVAASGYQETQYF	TGTGCCAGCAGCGTAGCGGCTAGCGGGTACCAAGAGACCCAGTACTTC
TRBV5-1	once	15	TRBJ2-7	.	CASSLTGLPSYEQYF	TGCGCCAGCAGCTTGACCGGACTTCCCTCCTACGAGCAGTACTTC
TRBV5-4	.	14	TRBJ2-3	.	CASSGGQRTDTQYF	TGTGCCAGCAGCGGAGGACAGCGCACAGATACGCAGTATTTT
TRBV7-9	.	19	TRBJ2-1	TRBD2	CASSLPWTSGGQIYNEQFF	TGTGCCAGCAGCTTACCTTGGACTAGCGGGGGCCAAATCTACAATGAGCAGTTCTTC
TRBV7-9	.	17	TRBJ2-5	TRBD1	CASTQGDRVLTGETQYF	TGTGCCAGCACCCAAGGAGACAGGGTTCTTACCGGGGAGACCCAGTACTTC
TRBV4-1	.	13	TRBJ1-1	.	CASSQQGVHEAFF	TGCGCCAGCAGCCAACAAGGGGTTCATGAAGCTTTCTTT
TRBV2	.	14	TRBJ2-7	.	CARGEADHSYEQYF	TGTGCCAGAGGAGAGGCAGACCACTCCTACGAGCAGTACTTC
TRBV19	.	16	TRBJ2-1	TRBD2	CASSIRGGLVGNEQFF	TGTGCCAGTAGTATTAGAGGGGGACTAGTGGGGAATGAGCAGTTCTTC
TRBV5-1	.	17	TRBJ2-2	.	CASSPGAGRMGTGELFF	TGCGCCAGCAGCCCCGGTGCGGGGCGGATGGGCACCGGGGAGCTGTTTTTT
TRBV27	.	14	TRBJ2-3	TRBD1	CASSLLDRRDTQYF	TGTGCCAGCAGCCTCTTGGACAGGAGGGATACGCAGTATTTT
TRBV5-4	few	15	TRBJ2-3	.	CASSPSGEGTDTQYF	TGTGCCAGCAGCCCATCAGGGGAGGGGACAGATACGCAGTATTTT
TRBV15	.	15	TRBJ1-5	TRBD1	CATSTWDSENQPQHF	TGTGCCACCAGCACTTGGGACAGCGAAAATCAGCCCCAGCATTTT
TRBV5-1	.	18	TRBJ1-1	TRBD1	CASSLIGTGSAGGTEAFF	TGCGCCAGCAGCTTGATCGGGACAGGGAGTGCTGGCGGCACTGAAGCTTTCTTT
TRBV7-7	few	16	TRBJ2-7	TRBD2	CASSLGREGPRDEQYF	TGTGCCAGCAGCTTAGGGCGGGAGGGCCCTCGGGACGAGCAGTACTTC
TRBV27	.	13	TRBJ2-1	TRBD2	CASSFSGHNEQFF	TGTGCCAGCAGTTTTAGCGGGCACAATGAGCAGTTCTTC
TRBV19	.	14	TRBJ1-1	.	CASSPLTVSTEAFF	TGTGCCAGTAGTCCATTGACAGTATCCACTGAAGCTTTCTTT
TRBV11-3	.	17	TRBJ2-3	TRBD2	CASSSGLAGDLTDTQYF	TGTGCCAGCAGCTCGGGACTAGCGGGGGACCTCACAGATACGCAGTATTTT
TRBV14	once	16	TRBJ2-5	TRBD2	CASSQDLAGGQETQYF	TGTGCCAGCAGCCAAGACCTAGCGGGAGGGCAAGAGACCCAGTACTTC
TRBV29-1	.	15	TRBJ2-4	TRBD2	CSVYLAGGPSGIQYF	TGCAGCGTGTATTTAGCGGGAGGGCCCTCAGGCATTCAGTACTTC
TRBV9	once	14	TRBJ1-1	TRBD1	CASSLQGGNTEAFF	TGTGCCAGCAGCCTTCAGGGGGGGAACACTGAAGCTTTCTTT